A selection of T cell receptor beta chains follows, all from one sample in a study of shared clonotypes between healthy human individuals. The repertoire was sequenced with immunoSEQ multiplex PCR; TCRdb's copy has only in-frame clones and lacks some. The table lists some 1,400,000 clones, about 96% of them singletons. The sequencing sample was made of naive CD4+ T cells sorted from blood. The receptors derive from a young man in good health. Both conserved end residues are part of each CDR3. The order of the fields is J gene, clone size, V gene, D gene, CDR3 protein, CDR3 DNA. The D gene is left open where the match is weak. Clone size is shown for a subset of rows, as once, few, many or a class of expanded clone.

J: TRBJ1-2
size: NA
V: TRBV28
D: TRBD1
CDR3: CASSTSPTGLFRYTF
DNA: TGTGCCAGCAGTACATCCCCGACAGGGCTCTTCCGCTACACCTTC

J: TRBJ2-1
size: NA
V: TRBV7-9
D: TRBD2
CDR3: CASSPLAGNEQFF
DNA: TGTGCCAGCAGCCCTCTAGCGGGAAATGAGCAGTTCTTC

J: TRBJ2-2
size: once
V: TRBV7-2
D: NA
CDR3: CASSLYREKGTGELFF
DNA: TGTGCCAGCAGCTTATATAGGGAAAAGGGAACCGGGGAGCTGTTTTTT

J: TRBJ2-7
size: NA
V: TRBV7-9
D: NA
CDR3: CASSGNMDRYEQYF
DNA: TGTGCCAGCAGCGGCAACATGGACCGGTACGAGCAGTACTTC

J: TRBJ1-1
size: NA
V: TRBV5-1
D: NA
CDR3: CASSRGGVTEAFF
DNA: TGCGCCAGCAGCCGGGGAGGGGTGACTGAAGCTTTCTTT

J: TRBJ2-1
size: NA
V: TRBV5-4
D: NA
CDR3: CASSPTQYSEQFF
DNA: TGTGCCAGCAGCCCTACTCAGTATAGTGAGCAGTTCTTC

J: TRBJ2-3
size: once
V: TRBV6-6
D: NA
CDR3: CASGVGRAYDTDTQYF
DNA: TGTGCCAGCGGGGTAGGCAGGGCCTATGACACAGATACGCAGTATTTT

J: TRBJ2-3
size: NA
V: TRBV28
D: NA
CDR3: CASSLVPRDTQYF
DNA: TGTGCCAGCAGTTTAGTTCCCCGAGATACGCAGTATTTT

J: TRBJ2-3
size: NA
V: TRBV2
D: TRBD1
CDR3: CASSPDRGRADTQYF
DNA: TGTGCCAGCAGTCCGGACAGGGGGCGGGCAGATACGCAGTATTTT

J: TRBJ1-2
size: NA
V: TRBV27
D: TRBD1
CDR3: CASSIGSRRGRRGRNYGYTF
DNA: TGTGCCAGCAGTATCGGATCGAGGAGGGGGCGTAGAGGACGTAACTATGGCTACACCTTC

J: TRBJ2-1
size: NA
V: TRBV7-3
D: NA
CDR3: CASSVLPLAREKSSYNEQFF
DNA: TGTGCCAGCAGCGTACTACCGCTAGCGAGAGAAAAAAGCTCCTACAATGAGCAGTTCTTC